This T cell receptor beta chain derives from a study of CD8+ T cells in alopecia areata. Findings and caveats of the study: Scalp specimens additionally yield sequences from normal skin's resident alphabeta T cells.

The CDR3 extends over 19 amino acids. V shed 5 bases, J shed 5 bases, and the junction held 23 bases outside the gene matches. Germline V gene data show CDR1 as SGHAT and CDR2 as FQDESV (reference sequence). Sample treatment: oral pan-JAK inhibitor, 5-10 mg twice daily. RNA was isolated and reverse transcribed to cDNA, the sequencing template. Profiled with immunoSEQ multiplex PCR; TCRdb holds only in-frame clones, not every one. The sample includes roughly 92,000 clones, approximately 70% of them seen just once. On this clone: Its target is not known.

Sequencing was performed on CD8+ T cells sorted from blood, taken between weeks 43 and 45, from a patient treated with tofacitinib. The origin of this receptor is a human donor with alopecia areata. The V and J genes are TRBV11-1 and TRBJ2-5, with 7 nucleotides matching TRBD1. Here the CDR3 reads CASSPQNRDYRGSGETQYF. The CDR3 nucleotides are TGTGCCAGCAGCCCTCAAAACCGAGACTACAGGGGATCGGGGGAGACCCAGTACTTC.